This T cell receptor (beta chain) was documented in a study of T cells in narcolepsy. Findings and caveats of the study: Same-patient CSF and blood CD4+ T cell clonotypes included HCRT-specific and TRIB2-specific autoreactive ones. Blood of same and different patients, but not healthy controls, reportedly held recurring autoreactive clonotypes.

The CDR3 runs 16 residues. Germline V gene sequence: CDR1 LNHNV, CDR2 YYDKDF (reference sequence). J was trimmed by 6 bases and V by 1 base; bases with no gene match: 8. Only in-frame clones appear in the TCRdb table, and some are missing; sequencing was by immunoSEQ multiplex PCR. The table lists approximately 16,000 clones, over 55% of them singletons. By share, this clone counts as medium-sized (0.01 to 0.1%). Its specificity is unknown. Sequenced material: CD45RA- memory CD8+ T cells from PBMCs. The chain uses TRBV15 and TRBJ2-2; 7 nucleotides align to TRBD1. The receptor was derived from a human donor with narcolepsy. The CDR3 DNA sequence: TGTGCCACCAGCAGAGGAGTAGGGCAGGGGGCCGGGGAGCTGTTTTTT. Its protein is CATSRGVGQGAGELFF.